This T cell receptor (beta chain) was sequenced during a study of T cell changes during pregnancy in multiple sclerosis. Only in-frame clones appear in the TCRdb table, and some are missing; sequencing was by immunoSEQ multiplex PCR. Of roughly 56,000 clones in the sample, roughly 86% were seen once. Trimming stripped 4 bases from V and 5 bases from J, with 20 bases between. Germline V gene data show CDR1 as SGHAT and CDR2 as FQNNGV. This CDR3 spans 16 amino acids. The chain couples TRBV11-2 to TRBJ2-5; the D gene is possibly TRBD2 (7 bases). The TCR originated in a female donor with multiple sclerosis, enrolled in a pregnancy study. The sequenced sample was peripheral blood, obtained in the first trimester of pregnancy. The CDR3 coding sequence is TGTGCCAGCAGCTCCCTTCGGGGGGCTAGGGTGGAGACCCAGTACTTC. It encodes CASSSLRGARVETQYF.